Listed here are 23 T cell receptor beta chains from one sample, sequenced in a study of T cell responses to AZD1222 COVID-19 vaccine. The table came from immunoSEQ multiplex PCR; TCRdb's copy has only in-frame clones and leaves some out. The data show approximately 180,000 clones, roughly nine tenths seen once. Sequencing was performed on peripheral blood, taken on day 0 of AZD1222 vaccination. Receptors were obtained from an adult in good health.

The chain recombines TRBV6-6 with TRBJ1-6; the match to TRBD1 covers 7 bases. Trimming at V came to 8 bases and at J to 6 bases, leaving 10 bases not matched to a gene. The length of the CDR3 is 15 residues. Germline loops: CDR1 MNHNY, CDR2 SVGAGI (reference sequence). Written as DNA, the CDR3 is TGTGCCAGCGGGATGGACAGGTCTTCTAATTCACCCCTCCACTTT. Protein sequence: CASGMDRSSNSPLHF.

This clone appeared once. The V call is TRBV9, the J call TRBJ1-2; D is undetermined. The V and J ends lost 4 bases and 8 bases respectively, with 15 bases between them. Germline values: CDR1 SGDLS, CDR2 YYNGEE. The CDR3 covers 13 residues. This CDR3 is CASSPPRPGGYTF. The CDR3 bases are TGTGCCAGCAGCCCCCCCCGCCCAGGCGGCTACACCTTC.

The chain combines TRBV6-6 with TRBJ1-6; the D is unclear. Germline-derived CDR1 and CDR2 are MNHNY and SVGAGI (reference sequence). V shed 7 bases and J shed 10 bases, with 17 bases lying between them. The CDR3 loop spans 14 amino acids. The CDR3 DNA is TGTGCCAGCACCCCCCGAGGAACTGGGTCACCCCTCCACTTT. It encodes CASTPRGTGSPLHF.

The CDR3: CASSPGGGGTGELFF. DNA of the CDR3: TGTGCCAGCAGCCCAGGGGGGGGTGGCACCGGGGAGCTGTTTTTT. V and J are TRBV6-5 and TRBJ2-2; D tentatively reads TRBD1 or TRBD2 (7 bases each). Germline CDR1 is MNHEY and CDR2 is SVGAGI. This CDR3 spans 15 amino acids. V gave up 6 bases and J gave up 4 bases, with 15 bases separating them.

The V gene is TRBV6-5, the J gene TRBJ2-2; D is undetermined. Trimming took off 2 bases at V and 8 bases at J, with 9 bases between the two ends. Germline V CDR1 and CDR2: MNHEY, SVGAGI. The CDR3 is made up of 13 amino acids. CDR3 residues: CASSYPPQGELFF. The CDR3 DNA reads as TGTGCCAGCAGTTACCCCCCCCAGGGGGAGCTGTTTTTT.

This chain joins TRBV18 and TRBJ1-1, with D possibly being TRBD1 (5 bases). Deletions cut 6 bases from V and 1 base from J, with 18 bases between. The CDR3 extends over 16 amino acids. Germline lookup yields CDR1 KGHSH and CDR2 LQKENI. CDR3 nucleotide sequence: TGTGCCAGCTCGACGACCCAGGGATCCGGGAACACTGAAGCTTTCTTT. Translating gives CASSTTQGSGNTEAFF.

This clone was counted a single time. The chain carries TRBV10-2 and TRBJ2-1, with 9 bases aligning to TRBD1. The CDR3 spans 13 residues. In germline, CDR1 is WSHSY, CDR2 SAAADI. With V trimmed by 3 bases and J by 9 bases, 3 bases remained unmatched. DNA for the CDR3: TGCGCCAGCAGTGAACAGGGGGCAGGTGAGCAGTTCTTC. It yields the protein CASSEQGAGEQFF.

This chain uses TRBV3-1 (or the pseudogene TRBV3-2) with TRBJ1-4; 8 bases line up with TRBD1. J lost 8 bases, V lost 4 bases, and 9 bases had no gene match. The CDR3 spans 15 residues. CDR1 is LGHDT and CDR2 is YNNKEL in the germline V gene (reference sequence). CDR3 in amino acids: CASSRAGGGGEKLFF. The CDR3 bases are TGTGCCAGCAGCCGTGCAGGGGGCGGAGGCGAAAAACTGTTTTTT.

The chain joins TRBV3-1 (or the pseudogene TRBV3-2) to TRBJ2-3; tentative D call: TRBD1 (5 bases). The CDR3 contains 16 residues. Germline-derived CDR1 and CDR2 are LGHDT and YNNKEL (reference sequence). V shed 2 bases and J shed 5 bases, with 17 bases lying between them. CDR3 in DNA: TGTGCCAGCAGCCAAAGAGCGTTGGGGCAGGGAGATACGCAGTATTTT. Residues: CASSQRALGQGDTQYF.

The gene calls are TRBV6-5 and TRBJ2-1; possibly TRBD2 for D (6 bases). The V gene's germline CDR1 is MNHEY and CDR2 SVGAGI. The CDR3 contains 13 residues. With 2 bases removed from V and 14 bases from J, the gap between germline ends came to 16 bases. The CDR3 DNA is TGTGCCAGCAGTTACGGTCCTACGGGAGAGAAGTTCTTC. Protein sequence: CASSYGPTGEKFF.

This clone was detected once. The rearrangement uses TRBV30 and TRBJ2-1; D possibly corresponds to TRBD2 (6 bases). CDR3 length: 16 residues. V was cut by 2 bases and J by 5 bases, with 19 bases left in between. CDR1 GTSNPN and CDR2 SVGIG come from the germline V gene (reference sequence). CDR3 protein: CAWSKRAGPTNNEQFF. The DNA of the CDR3 is TGTGCCTGGAGTAAGCGGGCCGGTCCTACGAACAATGAGCAGTTCTTC.

The chain uses TRBV4-1 and TRBJ2-3; 9 positions agree with TRBD2. Germline V gene sequence: CDR1 MGHRA, CDR2 YSYEKL. This CDR3 spans 16 amino acids. V was clipped by 1 base and J by 4 bases; unmatched bases: 6. Here the CDR3 DNA reads TGCGCCAGCAGCCAAGTTGGCGGGGGGGCGTCAGATACGCAGTATTTT. This gives the protein CASSQVGGGASDTQYF.

The chain carries TRBV4-2 and TRBJ1-1; D is possibly TRBD1 (6 bases). The CDR3 is 16 amino acids. Trimming cost V 3 bases and J 1 base, with 15 bases left between them. Germline V gene lookup returns CDR1 LGHNA and CDR2 YNFKEQ. The CDR3 protein is CASSHIQGGKNTEAFF. CDR3 nucleotides: TGTGCCAGCAGCCATATACAGGGAGGGAAGAACACTGAAGCTTTCTTT.

The chain employs TRBV10-2 and TRBJ2-5; 12 bases are a match to TRBD2. This CDR3 contains 19 residues. In germline, CDR1 is WSHSY, CDR2 SAAADI. Losses at the gene ends were 2 bases for V and 2 bases for J; bases not matched to a gene: 12. In DNA, the CDR3 is TGCGCCAGCAGTGAGAGGTGGCTAGCGGGAGGGGGTTATCAAGAGACCCAGTACTTC. It specifies CASSERWLAGGGYQETQYF.

CDR3 loop: CASSPRPNRVRSYGYTF. The CDR3, as DNA: TGTGCCAGCTCACCACGACCAAACAGGGTTAGGTCCTATGGCTACACCTTC. The V gene is TRBV18, the J gene TRBJ1-2, with TRBD1 as a possible D gene (6 bases). Trimming shortened V by 1 base and J by 4 bases, and 19 bases separated the two germline ends. The germline CDR1 and CDR2 sequences are KGHSH and LQKENI. CDR3 size: 17 residues.

This clone showed up just once. V is TRBV9 and J is TRBJ2-1; 10 positions match TRBD2. Losses at the gene ends were 3 bases for V and 7 bases for J; bases not matched to a gene: 7. The CDR3 is 15 residues long. Per germline, CDR1 SGDLS and CDR2 YYNGEE. The DNA for the CDR3 is TGTGCCAGCAGCGCCTACCTAGCGGGAGAGAATGAGCAGTTCTTC. Amino acid sequence: CASSAYLAGENEQFF.

This sequence joins TRBV28 and TRBJ1-2, with 9 bases matching TRBD1. The CDR3 covers 17 residues. Germline CDR1 MDHEN, CDR2 SYDVKM. V shed 8 bases and J 2 bases; nucleotides not matched to a gene: 15. The CDR3 sequence is CASGGTGTGSSNYGYTF. DNA of the CDR3: TGTGCCAGCGGGGGGACCGGGACAGGGAGTTCCAACTATGGCTACACCTTC.

Written as DNA, the CDR3 is TGTGCCAGCAGCTTAGTCAGGTTCGATGAGCAGTTCTTC. It translates to CASSLVRFDEQFF. This chain joins TRBV11-3 and TRBJ2-1, with unresolved D. Deletions cut 1 base from V and 8 bases from J, with 9 bases between. This CDR3 comprises 13 residues. Germline-derived CDR1 and CDR2 are SGHNT and YENEEA.

The rearrangement joins TRBV28 to TRBJ1-2; 10 bases are a match to TRBD1. Germline assignment: CDR1 MDHEN and CDR2 SYDVKM. The V segment lost 6 bases and the J segment 6 bases; nucleotides outside the gene matches: 10. There are 15 residues in the CDR3. CDR3 loop: CASRSSGTGVDGYTF. In nucleotides, the CDR3 is TGTGCCAGCAGGTCATCCGGGACAGGGGTTGATGGCTACACCTTC.

This rearrangement joins TRBV30 to TRBJ1-2; weak D call: TRBD1 (5 bases). V was clipped by 4 bases and J by 2 bases, with 14 bases between them. The CDR3 has 14 residues. Germline V gene data show CDR1 as GTSNPN and CDR2 as SVGIG (reference sequence). CDR3 DNA sequence: TGTGCCTGGACAGGGTTTAGCCCCAACTATGGCTACACCTTC. Translated: CAWTGFSPNYGYTF.

This chain joins TRBV18 and TRBJ2-3; D is possibly TRBD1 or TRBD2 (5 bases each). The CDR3 runs to 13 residues. Deletions cut 4 bases from V and 0 bases from J, with 5 bases between. The germline CDR1 and CDR2 sequences are KGHSH and LQKENI. The CDR3 coding sequence is TGTGCCAGCTCACGGGACAGCACAGATACGCAGTATTTT. Encoded protein: CASSRDSTDTQYF.

The chain employs TRBV6-5 and TRBJ1-1, with D unresolved. Germline-derived CDR1 and CDR2 are MNHEY and SVGAGI. The V end was cut by 5 bases, the J end by 3 bases, with 10 bases between. CDR3 length: 13 residues. The CDR3 loop is CASSPTLHTEAFF. Written as DNA, the CDR3 is TGTGCCAGCAGTCCCACACTTCACACTGAAGCTTTCTTT.

The J gene is TRBJ1-5, the V gene TRBV28; D not resolved. This CDR3 region has 14 residues. Trimming took off 3 bases at V and 1 base at J, with 7 bases between the two ends. Germline V gene data show CDR1 as MDHEN and CDR2 as SYDVKM. The CDR3: CASSFSGSNQPQHF. CDR3 nucleotides: TGTGCCAGCAGTTTTTCGGGGAGCAATCAGCCCCAGCATTTT.